One T cell receptor (beta chain) is described in this entry. These data come from a study of Graves' ophthalmopathy and Graves' hyperthyroidism. The length of the CDR3 is 17 residues. Between the trimmed V and J ends, which lost 0 bases and 4 bases, there was a span of 16 bases. CDR1 and CDR2 (germline): LGHNA, YSLEER. TCR beta CDR3 regions were amplified from RNA transcripts. First-round RT-PCR with HTBI primers preceded a second-round multiplex PCR. MiXCR was run by TCRdb on the multiplex PCR reads, yielding one entry per CDR3 protein. Here the sample spans some 1.1 million distinct CDR3 sequences, 36% being singletons.

The chain joins TRBV4-3 to TRBJ1-5, with D possibly matching TRBD1 (6 bases). The sample comprised peripheral blood or thyroid tissue (not recorded which). This clonotype originated in an adult man with Graves' hyperthyroidism. DNA for the CDR3: TGCGCCAGCAGCCAAGATTGGAGGACAGTCGGGAATCAGCCCCAGCATTTT. Translating gives CASSQDWRTVGNQPQHF.